The next 9 T cell receptor beta chains were all read from a single sample in a study of T cell changes during pregnancy in multiple sclerosis. The repertoire was sequenced with immunoSEQ multiplex PCR; TCRdb's copy has only in-frame clones and lacks some. The sample carries approximately 41,000 clones, 80% to 95% recorded once. The specimen comprised CD8+ T cells from peripheral blood mononuclear cells, sampled in the first trimester of pregnancy. All receptors come from a female donor with multiple sclerosis, enrolled in a pregnancy study.

The chain employs TRBV27 and TRBJ2-7; D unresolved. Germline values: CDR1 MNHEY, CDR2 SMNVEV (reference sequence). Trimming removed 5 bases at V and 8 bases at J, with 19 bases between. This CDR3 is 14 amino acids long. The CDR3 DNA is TGTGCCAGCAGTCCCACAGATTCCGGTATCAAGCAGTACTTC. This gives the protein CASSPTDSGIKQYF.

The chain uses TRBV15 and TRBJ1-2; D gene ambiguous. This CDR3 has 14 amino acids. From germline, CDR1 is LNHNV and CDR2 YYDKDF (reference sequence). Trimming removed 3 bases at V and 2 bases at J, with 10 bases between. CDR3: CATSSVGRNYGYTF. In DNA form, the CDR3 reads TGTGCCACCAGCAGTGTCGGCAGGAACTATGGCTACACCTTC. The variable domain in full, completed from reference TRBV15 and TRBJ1-2, reads DAMVIQNPRYQVTQFGKPVTLSCSQTLNHNVMYWYQQKSSQAPKLLFHYYDKDFNNEADTPDNFQSRRPNTSFCFLDIRSPGLGDTAMYLCATSSVGRNYGYTFGSGTRLTVV.

The gene calls are TRBV28 and TRBJ1-1; a weak D match, TRBD1 (5 bases). V lost 6 bases and J 0 bases, leaving 11 bases between the germline ends. The germline V gene encodes CDR1 MDHEN and CDR2 SYDVKM. This CDR3 contains 14 residues. The CDR3 DNA is TGTGCCAGCAGCCCCGGGGGGATGAACACTGAAGCTTTCTTT. It is translated as CASSPGGMNTEAFF. Based on the CDR3 plus reference TRBV28 and TRBJ1-1, the full variable domain is DVKVTQSSRYLVKRTGEKVFLECVQDMDHENMFWYRQDPGLGLRLIYFSYDVKMKEKGDIPEGYSVSREKKERFSLILESASTNQTSMYLCASSPGGMNTEAFFGQGTRLTVV.

This clone has only one observation. This rearrangement joins TRBV11-2 to TRBJ2-2, with D perhaps TRBD1 (6 bases). Looked up from germline, CDR1 is SGHAT and CDR2 is FQNNGV. V lost 5 bases and J lost 3, with 16 bases in between. The CDR3 has 16 residues. The CDR3 region is CASSAYPGQDTGELFF. In nucleotides, the CDR3 is TGTGCCAGCAGCGCATACCCGGGACAAGACACCGGGGAGCTGTTTTTT.

This chain uses TRBV4-3 with TRBJ2-6; TRBD1 matches 9 bases. There are 17 residues in the CDR3. V trimming: 1 base; J trimming: 2 bases; junction bases outside the gene matches: 3. Germline CDR1 LGHNA, CDR2 YSLEER. The DNA of the CDR3 is TGCGCCAGCAGCCAAGGAGACAGGGGGACTGGGGCCAACGTCCTGACTTTC. Protein: CASSQGDRGTGANVLTF.

The chain recombines TRBV7-2 with TRBJ2-3, with a possible D match to TRBD2 (7 bases). Germline V lookup: CDR1 SGHTA, CDR2 FQGNSA. The CDR3 totals 19 residues. V dropped 7 bases and J dropped 1 base, with 27 bases sitting between them. The CDR3 loop is CASMSLGAGAKAGTDTQYF. In nucleotides, the CDR3 is TGTGCCAGCATGTCCCTAGGGGCGGGGGCGAAGGCGGGCACAGATACGCAGTATTTT.

The chain carries TRBV5-5 and TRBJ1-2; 11 bases are shared with TRBD1. The germline gives CDR1 SGHKS, CDR2 YYEKEE (reference sequence). This CDR3 contains 14 residues. With V trimmed by 3 bases and J by 3 bases, 1 base remained unmatched. In nucleotides, the CDR3 is TGTGCCAGCAGCTGGACAGGGGGCGACTATGGCTACACCTTC. The encoded protein is CASSWTGGDYGYTF.

The V call is TRBV30, the J call TRBJ1-5; D is possibly TRBD1 (6 bases). The CDR3 is 16 amino acids. Trimming pared 3 bases from V and 6 bases from J, leaving 21 bases between. The germline V gene has CDR1 GTSNPN and CDR2 SVGIG (reference sequence). The CDR3 coding sequence is TGTGCCTGGAGGGGGGCAGCAGAGGGGGAAAGTCAGCCCCAGCATTTT. Protein: CAWRGAAEGESQPQHF.

This chain links TRBV2 with TRBJ2-7, with D unclear. V gave up 3 bases and J gave up 0 bases, with 6 bases separating them. CDR3 size: 13 residues. Per germline, CDR1 SNHLY and CDR2 FYNNEI. CDR3 protein: CASSDGISYEQYF. As DNA, the CDR3 is TGTGCCAGCAGTGATGGCATCTCCTACGAGCAGTACTTC.